This is a list of T cell receptor beta chains from one sample in a study of OX40 agonist ivuxolimab in advanced cancers. This table comes from immunoSEQ multiplex PCR, and its TCRdb copy is limited to in-frame clones, with some not included. The profile covers about 110,000 clones, with less than 95% appearing a single time and roughly 0.61% taken by the ten largest. The material was CD4+ or CD8+ T cells sorted from blood, obtained in a trial of the OX40 agonist ivuxolimab. The receptors here all came from an adult with an advanced solid tumor such as melanoma, head and neck, liver or kidney cancer. Both conserved end residues are part of each CDR3. A D gene is named only where the DNA matches it firmly. A clone size is listed for some rows: how often the clone was seen (once, few, many), or a class if it is expanded.

D,V,J,size,CDR3,DNA
TRBD1,TRBV7-8,TRBJ2-2,NA,CASSSRTGGTGELFF,TGTGCCAGCAGCTCCCGGACAGGGGGTACCGGGGAGCTGTTTTTT
NA,TRBV10-3,TRBJ2-3,NA,CAISDPRQGGDTQYF,TGTGCCATCAGTGATCCACGGCAGGGGGGAGATACGCAGTATTTT
TRBD1,TRBV29-1,TRBJ2-3,NA,CSVGQGTATQYF,TGCAGCGTTGGACAGGGGACTGCAACGCAGTATTTT
NA,TRBV10-3,TRBJ2-1,NA,CAIHRGASRGRNEQFF,TGTGCCATCCACCGGGGGGCCAGCAGGGGTAGGAATGAGCAGTTCTTC
NA,TRBV6-6,TRBJ1-1,NA,CASSYGDTEAFF,TGTGCCAGCAGTTATGGGGACACTGAAGCTTTCTTT
NA,TRBV11-1,TRBJ2-5,once,CASSFGPIEETQYF,TGTGCCAGCAGCTTTGGGCCGATAGAGGAGACCCAGTACTTC
TRBD1,TRBV6-5,TRBJ1-1,NA,CASSYTGQVNTEAFF,TGTGCCAGCAGTTACACCGGACAGGTGAACACTGAAGCTTTCTTT
TRBD1,TRBV5-1,TRBJ1-1,NA,CASSSGTAGPEAFF,TGCGCCAGCAGCTCCGGGACAGCTGGTCCTGAAGCTTTCTTT
TRBD2,TRBV18,TRBJ2-7,NA,CASSPSGNSYEQYF,TGTGCCAGCTCACCTAGCGGGAACTCCTACGAGCAGTACTTC
NA,TRBV5-4,TRBJ2-7,NA,CASSSGPSVGEQYF,TGTGCCAGCAGCAGTGGACCTTCGGTGGGAGAGCAGTACTTC
NA,TRBV5-1,TRBJ2-3,NA,CASSLGSSTDTQYF,TGCGCCAGCAGCTTAGGTTCTAGCACAGATACGCAGTATTTT
NA,TRBV15,TRBJ1-4,NA,CATSRVAPRGDEKLFF,TGTGCCACCAGCAGAGTTGCCCCACGGGGGGATGAAAAACTGTTTTTT
NA,TRBV18,TRBJ2-7,NA,CASSQPDRREYEQYF,TGTGCCAGCTCACAACCGGACAGGCGGGAATACGAGCAGTACTTC
NA,TRBV29-1,TRBJ2-5,NA,CSVETETQYF,TGCAGCGTCGAAACAGAGACCCAGTACTTC
NA,TRBV2,TRBJ2-7,once,CASVTGPSSYEQYF,TGTGCCAGCGTGACGGGACCCAGCTCCTACGAGCAGTACTTC
NA,TRBV11-3,TRBJ2-2,NA,CASSTGRIPDGELFF,TGTGCCAGCAGCACCGGACGCATCCCTGACGGGGAGCTGTTTTTT
NA,TRBV9,TRBJ1-2,NA,CASSPLAVGQSAGYTF,TGTGCCAGCAGCCCTCTCGCGGTAGGGCAATCAGCTGGCTACACCTTC
NA,TRBV6-1,TRBJ1-2,once,CASSDNGGAYGYTF,TGTGCCAGCAGTGATAATGGGGGGGCCTATGGCTACACCTTC
TRBD1,TRBV5-1,TRBJ1-1,NA,CASSAMTGGFEAFF,TGCGCCAGCAGCGCGATGACAGGGGGCTTTGAAGCTTTCTTT
TRBD2,TRBV28,TRBJ2-5,NA,CASSLYRLAGVETQYF,TGTGCCAGCAGTTTGTATCGACTAGCGGGAGTAGAGACCCAGTACTTC
TRBD1,TRBV11-2,TRBJ2-7,NA,CASSFRRVTGTGSYEQYF,TGTGCCAGCAGCTTCCGAAGGGTAACCGGGACAGGCTCCTACGAGCAGTACTTC
NA,TRBV4-1,TRBJ2-3,NA,CASSQESVRGTDTQYF,TGCGCCAGCAGCCAAGAAAGCGTAAGGGGCACAGATACGCAGTATTTT
NA,TRBV5-6,TRBJ2-2,NA,CASSLGRRTGELFF,TGTGCCAGCAGCTTGGGTCGCCGCACCGGGGAGCTGTTTTTT
NA,TRBV5-4,TRBJ2-2,once,CASSLGGRGTGELFF,TGTGCCAGCAGCTTGGGTGGGAGAGGAACCGGGGAGCTGTTTTTT
NA,TRBV27,TRBJ2-1,NA,CASSHSGLRTYNEQFF,TGTGCCAGCAGTCACAGTGGGTTGAGGACCTACAATGAGCAGTTCTTC
NA,TRBV9,TRBJ1-4,NA,CASSPRPTSEKLFF,TGTGCCAGCAGCCCCCGGCCTACTAGCGAAAAACTGTTTTTT
NA,TRBV10-1,TRBJ2-3,NA,CASSDGVSDTQYF,TGCGCCAGCAGTGACGGTGTGTCAGATACGCAGTATTTT
TRBD1,TRBV28,TRBJ2-2,NA,CASIGQGARGELFF,TGTGCCAGCATCGGACAGGGGGCTCGCGGGGAGCTGTTTTTT
NA,TRBV11-2,TRBJ2-7,once,CASSTRSEQYF,TGTGCCAGCAGCACCCGGAGCGAGCAGTACTTC
NA,TRBV2,TRBJ2-1,NA,CASIPVGAYNEQFF,TGTGCCAGCATCCCCGTGGGAGCCTACAATGAGCAGTTCTTC
TRBD1,TRBV30,TRBJ1-1,NA,CAWRRQGAGTEAFF,TGTGCCTGGAGAAGACAGGGGGCGGGAACTGAAGCTTTCTTT
NA,TRBV7-3,TRBJ2-1,once,CASSSMGGLNEQFF,TGTGCCAGCAGCTCTATGGGCGGGTTGAATGAGCAGTTCTTC
TRBD1,TRBV19,TRBJ1-3,NA,CASSMGQGAYTIYF,TGTGCCAGTAGTATGGGACAGGGGGCTTACACCATATATTTT
TRBD1,TRBV7-6,TRBJ1-3,once,CASSSDRVNSGNTIYF,TGTGCCAGCAGCTCCGACAGGGTTAACTCTGGAAACACCATATATTTT
NA,TRBV30,TRBJ1-1,NA,CAWSPLDRTGSEAFF,TGTGCCTGGAGTCCTTTAGACAGAACGGGGTCTGAAGCTTTCTTT
NA,TRBV30,TRBJ2-7,NA,CAWSVVGEQYF,TGTGCCTGGAGTGTAGTCGGCGAGCAGTACTTC
TRBD1,TRBV5-1,TRBJ1-4,NA,CASSLKGAEKLFF,TGCGCCAGCAGCTTAAAGGGGGCTGAAAAACTGTTTTTT
TRBD1,TRBV2,TRBJ2-1,NA,CASVRGQGREQFF,TGTGCCAGCGTCCGTGGACAGGGGCGTGAGCAGTTCTTC
TRBD2,TRBV14,TRBJ2-3,NA,CASSQALAGGDTQYF,TGTGCCAGCAGCCAAGCGTTAGCGGGGGGAGATACGCAGTATTTT
NA,TRBV9,TRBJ2-5,NA,CASSPANRNQETQYF,TGTGCCAGCAGCCCAGCTAACAGGAACCAAGAGACCCAGTACTTC
NA,TRBV9,TRBJ2-7,NA,CASSVAGTYEQYF,TGTGCCAGCAGCGTCGCAGGAACCTACGAGCAGTACTTC
TRBD1,TRBV27,TRBJ1-2,NA,CASRQTGDYGYTF,TGTGCCAGCAGGCAAACAGGGGATTATGGCTACACCTTC
TRBD1,TRBV6-6,TRBJ2-5,NA,CASSPDRGVGETQYF,TGTGCCAGCAGCCCGGACAGGGGTGTGGGGGAGACCCAGTACTTC
TRBD1,TRBV6-1,TRBJ1-4,NA,CASKWARGAEKLFF,TGTGCCAGCAAGTGGGCCAGGGGGGCTGAAAAACTGTTTTTT
NA,TRBV4-1,TRBJ1-5,NA,CASSQVWVSQPQHF,TGCGCCAGCAGCCAAGTTTGGGTTAGTCAGCCCCAGCATTTT
NA,TRBV6-1,TRBJ2-3,NA,CAHSAGAFADTQYF,TGTGCCCACAGCGCAGGGGCTTTTGCAGATACGCAGTATTTT
NA,TRBV4-2,TRBJ1-3,NA,CASSLIPGDSGNTIYF,TGTGCCAGCAGCCTAATCCCTGGTGACTCTGGAAACACCATATATTTT
NA,TRBV5-4,TRBJ2-2,NA,CASSLVAGELFF,TGTGCCAGCAGCTTGGTAGCCGGGGAGCTGTTTTTT
NA,TRBV11-2,TRBJ1-4,NA,CASSMVGATNEKLFF,TGTGCCAGCAGCATGGTTGGCGCAACTAATGAAAAACTGTTTTTT
NA,TRBV5-4,TRBJ1-1,NA,CASSPDLRRASEAFF,TGTGCCAGCAGCCCTGATTTGCGACGCGCATCTGAAGCTTTCTTT
TRBD2,TRBV19,TRBJ2-2,NA,CASTYGTSGSHNTGELFF,TGTGCCAGTACCTATGGAACTAGCGGGAGTCATAACACCGGGGAGCTGTTTTTT
TRBD1,TRBV19,TRBJ2-7,NA,CASSKDSPGQRDRVHEQYF,TGTGCCAGCTCAAAAGATTCGCCGGGACAGCGAGATAGAGTCCACGAGCAGTACTTC
NA,TRBV5-1,TRBJ1-1,NA,CASRYRADTEAFF,TGCGCCAGCAGGTACAGGGCTGACACTGAAGCTTTCTTT
TRBD1,TRBV10-1,TRBJ1-2,once,CASSRDSDNGYTF,TGCGCCAGCAGTAGGGACAGTGACAATGGCTACACCTTC
TRBD2,TRBV19,TRBJ2-3,NA,CASSIGTSGQDTQYF,TGTGCCAGTAGTATAGGTACTAGCGGGCAGGATACGCAGTATTTT